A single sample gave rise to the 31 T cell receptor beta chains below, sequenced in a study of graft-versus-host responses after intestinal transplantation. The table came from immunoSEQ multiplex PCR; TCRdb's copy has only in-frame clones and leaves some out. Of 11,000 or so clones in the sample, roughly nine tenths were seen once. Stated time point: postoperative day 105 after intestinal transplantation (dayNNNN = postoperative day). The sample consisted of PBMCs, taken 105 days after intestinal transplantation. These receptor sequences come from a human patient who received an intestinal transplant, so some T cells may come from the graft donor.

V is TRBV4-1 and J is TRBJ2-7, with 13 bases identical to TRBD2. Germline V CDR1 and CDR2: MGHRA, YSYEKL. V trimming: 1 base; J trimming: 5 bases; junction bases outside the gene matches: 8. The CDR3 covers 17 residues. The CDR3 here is CASSQVGLAGAEDEQYF. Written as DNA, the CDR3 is TGCGCCAGCAGCCAAGTTGGACTAGCGGGGGCCGAAGACGAGCAGTACTTC.

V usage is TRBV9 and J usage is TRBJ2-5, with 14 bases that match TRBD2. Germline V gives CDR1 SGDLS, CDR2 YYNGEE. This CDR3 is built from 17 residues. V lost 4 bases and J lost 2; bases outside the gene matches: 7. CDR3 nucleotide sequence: TGTGCCAGCAGCACGGGACTAGCGGGAGCTGGGCAAGAGACCCAGTACTTC. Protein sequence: CASSTGLAGAGQETQYF.

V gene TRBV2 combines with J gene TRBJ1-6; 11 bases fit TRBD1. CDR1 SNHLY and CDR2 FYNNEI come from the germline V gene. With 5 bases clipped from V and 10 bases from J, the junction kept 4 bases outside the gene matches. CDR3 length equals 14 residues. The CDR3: CASSLDRGQSPLHF. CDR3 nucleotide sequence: TGTGCCAGCAGTTTGGACAGGGGGCAATCACCCCTCCACTTT.

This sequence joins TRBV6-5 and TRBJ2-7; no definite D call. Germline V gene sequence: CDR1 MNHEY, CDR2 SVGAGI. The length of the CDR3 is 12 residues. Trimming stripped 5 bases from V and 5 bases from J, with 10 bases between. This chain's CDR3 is CASSPPINEQYF. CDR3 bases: TGTGCCAGCAGTCCACCGATTAACGAGCAGTACTTC.

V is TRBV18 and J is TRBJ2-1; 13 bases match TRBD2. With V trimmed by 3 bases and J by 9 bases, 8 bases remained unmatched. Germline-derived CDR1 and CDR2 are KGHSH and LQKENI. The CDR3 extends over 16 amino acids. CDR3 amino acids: CASSPATSGRAAEQFF. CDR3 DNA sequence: TGTGCCAGCTCACCGGCTACTAGCGGGAGGGCCGCTGAGCAGTTCTTC.

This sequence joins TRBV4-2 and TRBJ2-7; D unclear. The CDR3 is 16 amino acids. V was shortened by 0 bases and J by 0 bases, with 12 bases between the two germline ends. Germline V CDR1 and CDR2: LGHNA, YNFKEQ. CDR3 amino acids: CASSQDWADSSYEQYF. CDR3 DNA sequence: TGTGCCAGCAGCCAAGATTGGGCCGATAGCTCCTACGAGCAGTACTTC.

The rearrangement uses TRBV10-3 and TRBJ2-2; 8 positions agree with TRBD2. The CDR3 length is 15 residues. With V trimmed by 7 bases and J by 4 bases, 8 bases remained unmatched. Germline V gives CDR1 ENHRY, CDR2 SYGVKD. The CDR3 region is CAITPREGGTGELFF. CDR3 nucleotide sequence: TGTGCCATCACACCTCGGGAGGGGGGCACCGGGGAGCTGTTTTTT.

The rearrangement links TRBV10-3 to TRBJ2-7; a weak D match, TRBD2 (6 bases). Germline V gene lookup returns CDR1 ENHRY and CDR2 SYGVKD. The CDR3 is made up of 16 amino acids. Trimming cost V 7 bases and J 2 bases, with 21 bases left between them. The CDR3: CAIMASGGTGAYEQYF. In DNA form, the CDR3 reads TGTGCCATCATGGCTTCTGGGGGGACGGGAGCCTACGAGCAGTACTTC.

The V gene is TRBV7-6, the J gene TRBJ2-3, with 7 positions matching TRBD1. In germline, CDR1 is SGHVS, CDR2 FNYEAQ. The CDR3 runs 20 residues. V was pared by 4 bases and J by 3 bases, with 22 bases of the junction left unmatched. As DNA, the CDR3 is TGTGCCAGCAGCTCTACCTCCCGGGACAGAGTCGCGAGTGAGACAGATACGCAGTATTTT. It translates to CASSSTSRDRVASETDTQYF. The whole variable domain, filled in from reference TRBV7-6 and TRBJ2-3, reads GAGVSQSPRYKVTKRGQDVALRCDPISGHVSLYWYRQALGQGPEFLTYFNYEAQQDKSGLPNDRFSAERPEGSISTLTIQRTEQRDSAMYRCASSSTSRDRVASETDTQYFGPGTRLTVL.

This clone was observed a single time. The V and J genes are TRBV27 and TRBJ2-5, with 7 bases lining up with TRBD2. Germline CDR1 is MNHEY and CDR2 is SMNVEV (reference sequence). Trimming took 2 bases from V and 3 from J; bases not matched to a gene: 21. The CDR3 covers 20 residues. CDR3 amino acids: CASSLVFPGAVRAGEETQYF. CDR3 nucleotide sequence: TGTGCCAGCAGTTTAGTCTTTCCCGGGGCCGTGAGGGCGGGAGAAGAGACCCAGTACTTC.

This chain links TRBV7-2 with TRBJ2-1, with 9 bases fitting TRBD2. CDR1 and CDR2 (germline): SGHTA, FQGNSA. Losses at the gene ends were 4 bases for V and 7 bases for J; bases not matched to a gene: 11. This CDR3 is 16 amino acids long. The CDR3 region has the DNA TGTGCCAGCAGCTGGTGGGTACTAGCGGGCGGTAATGAGCAGTTCTTC. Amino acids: CASSWWVLAGGNEQFF.

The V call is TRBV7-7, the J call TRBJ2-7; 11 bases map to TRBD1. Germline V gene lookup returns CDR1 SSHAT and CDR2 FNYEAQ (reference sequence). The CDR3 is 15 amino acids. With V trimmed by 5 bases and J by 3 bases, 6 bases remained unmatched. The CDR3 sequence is CASSLRTGGIYEQYF. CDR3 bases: TGTGCCAGCAGCCTTCGGACAGGGGGCATCTACGAGCAGTACTTC. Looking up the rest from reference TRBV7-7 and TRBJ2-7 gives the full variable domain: GAGVSQSPRYKVTKRGQDVTLRCDPISSHATLYWYQQALGQGPEFLTYFNYEAQPDKSGLPSDRFSAERPEGSISTLTIQRTEQRDSAMYRCASSLRTGGIYEQYFGPGTRLTVT.

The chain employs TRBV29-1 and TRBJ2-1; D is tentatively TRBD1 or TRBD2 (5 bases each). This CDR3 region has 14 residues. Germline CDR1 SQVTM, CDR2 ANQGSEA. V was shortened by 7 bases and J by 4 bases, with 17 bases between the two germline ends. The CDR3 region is CSAPRGGSYNEQFF. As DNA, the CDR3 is TGCAGCGCCCCTCGGGGCGGGTCATACAATGAGCAGTTCTTC.

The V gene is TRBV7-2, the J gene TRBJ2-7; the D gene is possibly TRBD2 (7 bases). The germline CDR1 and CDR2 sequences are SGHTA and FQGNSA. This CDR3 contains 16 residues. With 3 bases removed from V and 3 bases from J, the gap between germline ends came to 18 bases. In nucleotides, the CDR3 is TGTGCCAGCAGCTTTTCATTGGGGGGGGGCGACTACGAGCAGTACTTC. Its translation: CASSFSLGGGDYEQYF. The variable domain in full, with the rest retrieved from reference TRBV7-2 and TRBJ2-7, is GAGVSQSPSNKVTEKGKDVELRCDPISGHTALYWYRQSLGQGLEFLIYFQGNSAPDKSGLPSDRFSAERTGGSVSTLTIQRTQQEDSAVYLCASSFSLGGGDYEQYFGPGTRLTVT.

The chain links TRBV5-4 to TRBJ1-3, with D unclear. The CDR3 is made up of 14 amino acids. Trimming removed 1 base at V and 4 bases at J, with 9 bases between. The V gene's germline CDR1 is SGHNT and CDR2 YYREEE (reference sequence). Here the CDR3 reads CASSLPGFGNTIYF. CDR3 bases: TGTGCCAGCAGCTTGCCGGGGTTCGGAAACACCATATATTTT.

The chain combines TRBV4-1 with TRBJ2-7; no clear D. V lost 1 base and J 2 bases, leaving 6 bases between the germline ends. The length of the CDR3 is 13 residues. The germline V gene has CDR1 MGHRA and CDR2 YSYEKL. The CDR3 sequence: CASSQVLTYEQYF. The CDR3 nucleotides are TGCGCCAGCAGCCAAGTTCTGACCTACGAGCAGTACTTC.

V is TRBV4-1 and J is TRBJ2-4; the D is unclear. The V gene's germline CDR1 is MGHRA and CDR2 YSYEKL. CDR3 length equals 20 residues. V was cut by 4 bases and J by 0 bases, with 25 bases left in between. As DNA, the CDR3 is TGCGCCAGCAGCCGAGTACTGGGGTCGATTTTGTCGCAAGCCAAAAACATTCAGTACTTC. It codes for CASSRVLGSILSQAKNIQYF.

The chain's CDR3 is CASSPNRAKGAQHF. CDR3 nucleotide sequence: TGTGCCAGCAGCCCGAACAGGGCGAAGGGAGCCCAGCATTTT. The gene calls are TRBV5-5 and TRBJ1-5; a weak D match, TRBD1 (6 bases). The ends were cut back, 4 bases at V and 11 bases at J, with 19 bases in the middle. CDR3 size: 14 residues. In germline, CDR1 is SGHKS, CDR2 YYEKEE (reference sequence).

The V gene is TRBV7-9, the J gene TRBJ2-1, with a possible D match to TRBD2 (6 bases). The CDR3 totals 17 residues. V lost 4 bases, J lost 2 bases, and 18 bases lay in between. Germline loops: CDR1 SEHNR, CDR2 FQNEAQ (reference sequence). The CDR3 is CASSSSGTTRTYNEQFF. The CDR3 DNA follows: TGTGCCAGCAGCTCCTCTGGAACGACTAGAACCTACAATGAGCAGTTCTTC. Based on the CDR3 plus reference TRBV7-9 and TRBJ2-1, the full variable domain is DTGVSQNPRHKITKRGQNVTFRCDPISEHNRLYWYRQTLGQGPEFLTYFQNEAQLEKSRLLSDRFSAERPKGSFSTLEIQRTEQGDSAMYLCASSSSGTTRTYNEQFFGPGTRLTVL.

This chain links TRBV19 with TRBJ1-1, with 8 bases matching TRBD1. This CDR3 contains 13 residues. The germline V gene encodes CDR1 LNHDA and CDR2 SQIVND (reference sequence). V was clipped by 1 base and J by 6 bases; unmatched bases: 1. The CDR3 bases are TGTGCCAGTAGTATAGCAGGGGGCCCTGAAGCTTTCTTT. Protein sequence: CASSIAGGPEAFF. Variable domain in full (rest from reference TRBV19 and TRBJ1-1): DGGITQSPKYLFRKEGQNVTLSCEQNLNHDAMYWYRQDPGQGLRLIYYSQIVNDFQKGDIAEGYSVSREKKESFPLTVTSAQKNPTAFYLCASSIAGGPEAFFGQGTRLTVV.

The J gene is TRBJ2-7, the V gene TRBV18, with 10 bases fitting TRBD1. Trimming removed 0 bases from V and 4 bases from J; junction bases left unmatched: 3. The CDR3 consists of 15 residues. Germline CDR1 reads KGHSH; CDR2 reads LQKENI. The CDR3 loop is CASSPPGTGAYEQYF. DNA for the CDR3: TGTGCCAGCTCACCACCGGGGACAGGGGCATACGAGCAGTACTTC.

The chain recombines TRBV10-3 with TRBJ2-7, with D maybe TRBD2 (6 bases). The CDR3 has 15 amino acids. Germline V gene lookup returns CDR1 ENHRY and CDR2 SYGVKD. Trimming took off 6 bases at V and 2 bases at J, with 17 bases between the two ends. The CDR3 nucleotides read TGTGCCATCAGGGGTCGATCGGGAGACACCTACGAGCAGTACTTC. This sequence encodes CAIRGRSGDTYEQYF.

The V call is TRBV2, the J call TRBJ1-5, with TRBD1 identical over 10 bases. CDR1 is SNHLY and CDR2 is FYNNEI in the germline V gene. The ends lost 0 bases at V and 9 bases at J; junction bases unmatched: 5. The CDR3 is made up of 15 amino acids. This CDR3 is CASSEAGQGRWPQHF. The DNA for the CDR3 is TGTGCCAGCAGTGAAGCGGGACAGGGGAGGTGGCCCCAGCATTTT.

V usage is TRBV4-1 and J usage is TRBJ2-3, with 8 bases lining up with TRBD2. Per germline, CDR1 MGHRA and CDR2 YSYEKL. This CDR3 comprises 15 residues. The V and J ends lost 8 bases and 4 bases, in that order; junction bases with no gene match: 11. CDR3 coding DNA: TGCGCCAGCCGGGGCGGGGGGTTTTCGTCAGATACGCAGTATTTT. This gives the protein CASRGGGFSSDTQYF.

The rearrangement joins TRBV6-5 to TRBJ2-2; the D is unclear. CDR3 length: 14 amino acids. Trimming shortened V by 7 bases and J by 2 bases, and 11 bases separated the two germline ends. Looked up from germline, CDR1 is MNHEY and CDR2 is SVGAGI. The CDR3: CASTLQINTGELFF. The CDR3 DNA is TGTGCCAGCACCTTACAGATTAACACCGGGGAGCTGTTTTTT.

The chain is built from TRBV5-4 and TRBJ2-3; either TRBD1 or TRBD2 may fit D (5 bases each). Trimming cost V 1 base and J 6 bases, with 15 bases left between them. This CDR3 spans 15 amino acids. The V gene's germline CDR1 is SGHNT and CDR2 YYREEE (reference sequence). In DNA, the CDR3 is TGTGCCAGCAGCTTGTCGTCTGGGGGTTCTGATACGCAGTATTTT. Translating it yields CASSLSSGGSDTQYF.

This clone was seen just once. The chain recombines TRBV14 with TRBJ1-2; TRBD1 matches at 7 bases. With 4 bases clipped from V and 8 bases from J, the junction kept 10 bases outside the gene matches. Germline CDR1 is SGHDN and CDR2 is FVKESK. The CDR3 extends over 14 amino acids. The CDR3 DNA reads TGTGCCAGCAGCCGAGTTGGTGGGACAGAGGGCTACACCTTC. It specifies CASSRVGGTEGYTF. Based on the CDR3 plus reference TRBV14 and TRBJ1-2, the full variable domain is EAGVTQFPSHSVIEKGQTVTLRCDPISGHDNLYWYRRVMGKEIKFLLHFVKESKQDESGMPNNRFLAERTGGTYSTLKVQPAELEDSGVYFCASSRVGGTEGYTFGSGTRLTVV.

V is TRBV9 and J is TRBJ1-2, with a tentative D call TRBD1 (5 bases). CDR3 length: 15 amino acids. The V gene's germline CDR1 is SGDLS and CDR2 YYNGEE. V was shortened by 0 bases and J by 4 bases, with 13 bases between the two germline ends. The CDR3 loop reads CASSVAWGLSYGYTF. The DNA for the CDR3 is TGTGCCAGCAGCGTAGCATGGGGCTTATCCTATGGCTACACCTTC.

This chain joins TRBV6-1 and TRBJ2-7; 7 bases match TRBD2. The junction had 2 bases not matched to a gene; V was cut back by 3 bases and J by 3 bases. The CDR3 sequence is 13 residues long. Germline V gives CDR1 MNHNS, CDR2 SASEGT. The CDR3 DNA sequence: TGTGCCAGCAGTGAGGGGACTATCTACGAGCAGTACTTC. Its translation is CASSEGTIYEQYF.

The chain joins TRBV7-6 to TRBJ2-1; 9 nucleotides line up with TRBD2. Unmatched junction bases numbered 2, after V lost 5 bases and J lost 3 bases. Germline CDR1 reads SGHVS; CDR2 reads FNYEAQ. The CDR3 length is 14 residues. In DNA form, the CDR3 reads TGTGCCAGCAGCCCTAGCGGGATCTACAATGAGCAGTTCTTC. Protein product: CASSPSGIYNEQFF.

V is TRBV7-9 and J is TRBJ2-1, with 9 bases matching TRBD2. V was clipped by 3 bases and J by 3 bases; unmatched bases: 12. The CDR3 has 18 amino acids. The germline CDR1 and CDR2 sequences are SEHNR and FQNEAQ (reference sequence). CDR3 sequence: CASSLDGTSWSNYNEQFF. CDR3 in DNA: TGTGCCAGCAGCTTGGACGGGACTAGCTGGTCGAACTACAATGAGCAGTTCTTC.